Shown below are 30 T cell receptor beta chains from a single sample sequenced in a study of blood T cell repertoires in COVID-19. Clones were sequenced by immunoSEQ multiplex PCR, and TCRdb holds only the in-frame ones, with some missing. The sample holds 250,000 to 350,000 clones; approximately 84% are singletons and the top ten take roughly 1.5%. The sequencing sample was made of peripheral blood. These receptors all come from a human donor with COVID-19, enrolled during active disease. The donor label of this sample is uncertain.

V gene TRBV28 combines with J gene TRBJ2-2; 9 nucleotides line up with TRBD1. Germline lookup yields CDR1 MDHEN and CDR2 SYDVKM. The V and J ends lost 4 bases and 14 bases, in that order; junction bases with no gene match: 8. The CDR3 extends over 13 amino acids. CDR3 residues: CASSSTGTGFLFF. CDR3 nucleotides: TGTGCCAGCAGTTCGACCGGGACAGGGTTCCTGTTTTTT.

The genes are TRBV6-5 and TRBJ2-7; D might be TRBD2 (5 bases). Looked up from germline, CDR1 is MNHEY and CDR2 is SVGAGI. The CDR3 contains 16 residues. V lost 0 bases and J lost 2, with 14 bases in between. CDR3 protein: CASSYSISGFTYEQYF. In nucleotides, the CDR3 is TGTGCCAGCAGTTACTCGATCTCGGGGTTCACCTACGAGCAGTACTTC.

The chain employs TRBV7-3 and TRBJ2-2, with TRBD2 matching over 9 bases. The germline V gene encodes CDR1 SGHTA and CDR2 FQGTGA. The CDR3 sequence is 15 residues long. The V gene end was trimmed by 5 bases and the J gene end by 6 bases; junction bases not matched to a gene: 7. CDR3 amino acids: CASSLAGLAPGELFF. Here the CDR3 DNA reads TGTGCCAGCAGCCTCGCGGGACTAGCTCCCGGGGAGCTGTTTTTT.

The chain carries TRBV28 and TRBJ1-2; D is possibly TRBD1 (6 bases). The V gene lost 3 bases and the J gene lost 2 bases, with 10 bases spanning the gap. The germline CDR1 and CDR2 sequences are MDHEN and SYDVKM. CDR3 length: 14 amino acids. CDR3 region: CASSLHRANYGYTF. The CDR3 region has the DNA TGTGCCAGCAGTTTGCACAGGGCCAACTATGGCTACACCTTC.

The chain is built from TRBV28 and TRBJ1-2, with TRBD1 matching over 7 bases. Unmatched junction bases numbered 17, after V lost 5 bases and J lost 8 bases. CDR3 length equals 16 residues. The germline CDR1 and CDR2 sequences are MDHEN and SYDVKM. This CDR3 is CASSPWTGREPLGYTF. In DNA form, the CDR3 reads TGTGCCAGCAGTCCGTGGACAGGACGGGAACCTCTGGGCTACACCTTC.

This chain uses TRBV5-4 with TRBJ2-1; D is possibly TRBD1 (6 bases). V was shortened by 0 bases and J by 4 bases, with 8 bases between the two germline ends. This CDR3 contains 14 residues. From germline, CDR1 is SGHNT and CDR2 YYREEE (reference sequence). DNA for the CDR3: TGTGCCAGCAGCTTGGACAGGGATTACAATGAGCAGTTCTTC. It encodes CASSLDRDYNEQFF. Full variable domain (outside the CDR3, taken from reference TRBV5-4 and TRBJ2-1): ETGVTQSPTHLIKTRGQQVTLRCSSQSGHNTVSWYQQALGQGPQFIFQYYREEENGRGNFPPRFSGLQFPNYSSELNVNALELDDSALYLCASSLDRDYNEQFFGPGTRLTVL.

The chain uses TRBV6-5 and TRBJ1-6, with D unclear. The CDR3 contains 14 residues. With 5 bases removed from V and 10 bases from J, the gap between germline ends came to 15 bases. From germline, CDR1 is MNHEY and CDR2 SVGAGI. The CDR3 is CASSPSKRESPLHF. CDR3 nucleotide sequence: TGTGCCAGCAGTCCGTCGAAACGGGAATCACCCCTCCACTTT.

J is TRBJ1-2 and V is TRBV14; 7 bases are shared with TRBD1. The germline V gene has CDR1 SGHDN and CDR2 FVKESK. V lost 2 bases, J lost 3 bases, and 12 bases stayed unmatched. The CDR3 contains 17 residues. The CDR3: CASSQHPPPTGYYGYTF. The CDR3 bases are TGTGCCAGCAGCCAACATCCACCTCCGACAGGGTACTATGGCTACACCTTC.

V and J are TRBV6-5 and TRBJ1-2; the D is unclear. V lost 0 bases and J lost 2, with 4 bases in between. In germline, CDR1 is MNHEY, CDR2 SVGAGI. The CDR3 runs 13 residues. The CDR3, as DNA: TGTGCCAGCAGTTACTCAGCCAACTATGGCTACACCTTC. Amino acid sequence: CASSYSANYGYTF.

This clone was observed a few times. This sequence joins TRBV5-1 and TRBJ1-6; 9 bases match TRBD1. This CDR3 contains 18 residues. Germline V gene lookup returns CDR1 SGHRS and CDR2 YFSETQ. Unmatched junction bases numbered 16, after V lost 4 bases and J lost 8 bases. DNA for the CDR3: TGCGCCAGCAGCATTGACCCCCCCGGGACAGGGACGGATTCACCCCTCCACTTT. This codes for CASSIDPPGTGTDSPLHF.

The CDR3: CASSPRGPNQPQHF. The CDR3 region has the DNA TGTGCCAGCAGCCCCAGGGGACCCAATCAGCCCCAGCATTTT. The rearrangement uses TRBV27 and TRBJ1-5; D might be TRBD1 (6 bases). This CDR3 region has 14 residues. Trimming removed 6 bases at V and 3 bases at J, with 12 bases between. Germline CDR1 is MNHEY and CDR2 is SMNVEV (reference sequence).

The chain carries TRBV5-8 and TRBJ2-3; 12 bases map to TRBD1. This CDR3 region has 15 residues. V was pared by 4 bases and J by 6 bases, with 6 bases of the junction left unmatched. From germline, CDR1 is SGHTS and CDR2 YDEGEE. The CDR3 reads CASSGGTGGLDTQYF. Written as DNA, the CDR3 is TGTGCCAGCAGCGGAGGGACAGGGGGCCTGGATACGCAGTATTTT.

This clone occurred once. The genes are TRBV3-1 (or the pseudogene TRBV3-2) and TRBJ1-2; the D gene is possibly TRBD1 (5 bases). Germline CDR1 reads LGHDT; CDR2 reads YNNKEL (reference sequence). V was shortened by 4 bases and J by 6 bases, with 21 bases between the two germline ends. The CDR3 totals 16 residues. The CDR3 sequence: CASSPKVKGTFNGYTF. The CDR3 coding sequence is TGTGCCAGCAGCCCCAAGGTAAAGGGGACTTTCAATGGCTACACCTTC.

The chain has TRBV9 and TRBJ1-1; 7 nucleotides line up with TRBD1. The CDR3 is 17 amino acids. The germline V gene encodes CDR1 SGDLS and CDR2 YYNGEE. The V and J ends lost 0 bases and 8 bases, in that order; junction bases with no gene match: 16. The CDR3 DNA reads as TGTGCCAGCAGCGTAGGGGGAAGGGGACAGCGCATTGAGGAAGCTTTCTTT. Residues: CASSVGGRGQRIEEAFF.

There are a few counts of this clone. The chain recombines TRBV2 with TRBJ2-3; 7 positions match TRBD2. Looked up from germline, CDR1 is SNHLY and CDR2 is FYNNEI. V gave up 1 base and J gave up 6 bases; unmatched junction bases: 10. The CDR3 is made up of 16 amino acids. The DNA of the CDR3 is TGTGCCAGCAGTGAAGAGTCTCGGCGGGGGACGGATACGCAGTATTTT. Its protein product is CASSEESRRGTDTQYF.

This chain connects TRBV7-3 to TRBJ2-1, with 8 bases identical to TRBD1. In germline, CDR1 is SGHTA, CDR2 FQGTGA. This CDR3 is 15 amino acids long. The J segment lost 8 bases and the V segment lost 6 bases, leaving 12 bases of the junction unmatched. This CDR3 is CASSPDRGKVYEQFF. The CDR3 coding sequence is TGTGCCAGCAGTCCCGACAGGGGAAAAGTCTATGAGCAGTTCTTC.

The count of this clone is one. The chain has TRBV20-1 and TRBJ1-1; D might be TRBD1 (6 bases). Trimming took 3 bases from V and 3 from J, leaving 23 bases between them. Germline V lookup: CDR1 DFQATT, CDR2 SNEGSKA (reference sequence). The CDR3 contains 17 residues. This chain's CDR3 is CSASPQRGGGLDTEAFF. CDR3 in DNA: TGCAGTGCTAGTCCCCAACGGGGGGGCGGGTTGGACACTGAAGCTTTCTTT.

The V call is TRBV5-8, the J call TRBJ2-6; weak D call: TRBD2 (7 bases). Per the germline V gene, CDR1 is SGHTS and CDR2 is YDEGEE. V lost 1 base to trimming and J lost 4 bases, with 9 bases between them. The length of the CDR3 is 15 residues. CDR3 DNA: TGTGCCAGCAGCTTGCGGGGGGCCGGGGCCAACGTCCTGACTTTC. Protein product: CASSLRGAGANVLTF.

V usage is TRBV3-1 (or the pseudogene TRBV3-2) and J usage is TRBJ2-5; tentatively, D is TRBD2 (6 bases). Trimming removed 4 bases at V and 3 bases at J, with 15 bases between. The CDR3 sequence is 15 residues long. The V gene's germline CDR1 is LGHDT and CDR2 YNNKEL (reference sequence). Here the CDR3 DNA reads TGTGCCAGCAGCCCTTGGGGCGGGGATGAAGAGACCCAGTACTTC. It specifies CASSPWGGDEETQYF.

The chain has TRBV6-5 and TRBJ2-5; D remains unclear. Germline CDR1 reads MNHEY; CDR2 reads SVGAGI. Trimming took 5 bases from V and 2 from J, leaving 6 bases between them. CDR3 length: 12 residues. The CDR3 region has the DNA TGTGCCAGCAGTAACATTCAAGAGACCCAGTACTTC. Protein sequence: CASSNIQETQYF.

The chain recombines TRBV3-1 (or the pseudogene TRBV3-2) with TRBJ2-1, with 8 bases fitting TRBD2. Per germline, CDR1 LGHDT and CDR2 YNNKEL (reference sequence). The length of the CDR3 is 16 residues. The junction had 6 bases not matched to a gene; V was cut back by 5 bases and J by 0 bases. CDR3: CASSSPSGSSYNEQFF. The CDR3 region has the DNA TGTGCCAGCAGCTCACCAAGCGGGAGCTCCTACAATGAGCAGTTCTTC.

This clone occurred once. This chain connects TRBV6-5 to TRBJ1-1; D gene unclear. This CDR3 spans 13 amino acids. Trimming pared 0 bases from V and 6 bases from J, leaving 8 bases between. Germline V lookup: CDR1 MNHEY, CDR2 SVGAGI. The CDR3 protein is CASSYSPGSEAFF. The CDR3 DNA is TGTGCCAGCAGTTACTCCCCGGGGTCTGAAGCTTTCTTT.

The rearrangement joins TRBV7-2 to TRBJ1-2; D possibly corresponds to TRBD1 (6 bases). Trimming stripped 1 base from V and 6 bases from J, with 15 bases between. The CDR3 is made up of 15 amino acids. Germline V lookup: CDR1 SGHTA, CDR2 FQGNSA. CDR3 in amino acids: CASSLGPGAMNGYTF. CDR3 bases: TGTGCCAGCAGCTTAGGCCCAGGGGCTATGAATGGCTACACCTTC. Full variable domain (rest looked up from reference TRBV7-2 and TRBJ1-2): GAGVSQSPSNKVTEKGKDVELRCDPISGHTALYWYRQSLGQGLEFLIYFQGNSAPDKSGLPSDRFSAERTGGSVSTLTIQRTQQEDSAVYLCASSLGPGAMNGYTFGSGTRLTVV.

The genes are TRBV28 and TRBJ1-1; 8 nucleotides agree with TRBD1. The germline V gene encodes CDR1 MDHEN and CDR2 SYDVKM. CDR3 length: 14 residues. The ends lost 6 bases at V and 5 bases at J; junction bases unmatched: 8. The CDR3 sequence is CASRAGGAITEAFF. CDR3 DNA sequence: TGTGCCAGCAGGGCAGGGGGCGCAATTACTGAAGCTTTCTTT. The whole variable domain, filled in from reference TRBV28 and TRBJ1-1, reads DVKVTQSSRYLVKRTGEKVFLECVQDMDHENMFWYRQDPGLGLRLIYFSYDVKMKEKGDIPEGYSVSREKKERFSLILESASTNQTSMYLCASRAGGAITEAFFGQGTRLTVV.

The genes are TRBV7-2 and TRBJ1-5; 7 bases match TRBD1. The CDR3 consists of 15 residues. Germline CDR1 and CDR2: SGHTA and FQGNSA. V was pared by 5 bases and J by 4 bases, with 8 bases of the junction left unmatched. CDR3 DNA sequence: TGTGCCAGCAGCGCTAGACAGGGAGAGAATCAGCCCCAGCATTTT. Protein: CASSARQGENQPQHF.

The V call is TRBV5-6, the J call TRBJ2-6; 7 bases map to TRBD2. V gave up 0 bases and J gave up 4 bases; unmatched junction bases: 4. Germline V gives CDR1 SGHDT, CDR2 YYEEEE. This CDR3 region has 16 residues. Here the CDR3 DNA reads TGTGCCAGCAGCTTGGTCGGGGGGACCGGGGCCAACGTCCTGACTTTC. Residues: CASSLVGGTGANVLTF.

As concerns this clone: Other DNA sequences in this sample translate to the same CDR3. The chain is built from TRBV5-1 and TRBJ2-7; D may be TRBD1 (6 bases). The germline V gene has CDR1 SGHRS and CDR2 YFSETQ. This CDR3 region has 13 residues. The V end was cut by 0 bases, the J end by 4 bases, with 8 bases between. The CDR3 spells CASSLVQGYEQYF. For the CDR3, the DNA is TGCGCCAGCAGCTTGGTGCAGGGGTACGAGCAGTACTTC.

The chain is built from TRBV6-1 and TRBJ1-1, with a possible D match to TRBD1 (6 bases). The CDR3 has 16 amino acids. Germline lookup yields CDR1 MNHNS and CDR2 SASEGT. Trimming stripped 0 bases from V and 0 bases from J, with 11 bases between. CDR3 DNA: TGTGCCAGCAGTGAAGCGGGGGGGGCGTTGAACACTGAAGCTTTCTTT. Translation: CASSEAGGALNTEAFF.

This clone was observed at least ten times. The V and J genes are TRBV7-3 and TRBJ2-2; D might be TRBD1 (5 bases). CDR1 SGHTA and CDR2 FQGTGA come from the germline V gene. This CDR3 is built from 13 residues. Trimming cost V 2 bases and J 6 bases, with 7 bases left between them. The CDR3 loop is CASSLAGSGELFF. CDR3 in DNA: TGTGCCAGCAGCTTAGCAGGGTCCGGGGAGCTGTTTTTT.

For the CDR3, the DNA is TGTGCCACCAGTGATTGGGACAGGCTGAACACTGAAGCTTTCTTT. Protein product: CATSDWDRLNTEAFF. This rearrangement joins TRBV24-1 to TRBJ1-1; 8 positions match TRBD1. The ends lost 2 bases at V and 0 bases at J; junction bases unmatched: 1. The CDR3 consists of 15 residues. Germline lookup yields CDR1 KGHDR and CDR2 SFDVKD.